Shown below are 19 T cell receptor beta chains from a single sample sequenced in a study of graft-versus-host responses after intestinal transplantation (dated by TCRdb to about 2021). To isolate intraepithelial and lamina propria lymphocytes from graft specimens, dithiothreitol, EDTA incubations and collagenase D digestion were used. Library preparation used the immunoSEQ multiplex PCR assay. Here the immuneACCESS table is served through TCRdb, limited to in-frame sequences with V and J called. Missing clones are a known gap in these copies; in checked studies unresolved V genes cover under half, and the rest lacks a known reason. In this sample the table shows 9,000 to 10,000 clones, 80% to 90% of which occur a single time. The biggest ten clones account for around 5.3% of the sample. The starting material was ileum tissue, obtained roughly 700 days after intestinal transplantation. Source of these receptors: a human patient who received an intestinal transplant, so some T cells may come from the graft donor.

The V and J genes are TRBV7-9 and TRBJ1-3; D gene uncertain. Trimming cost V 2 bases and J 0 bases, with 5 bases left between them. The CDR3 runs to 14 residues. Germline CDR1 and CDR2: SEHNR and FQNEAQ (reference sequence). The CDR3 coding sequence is TGTGCCAGCAGCTTACAAGGCTCTGGAAACACCATATATTTT. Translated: CASSLQGSGNTIYF.

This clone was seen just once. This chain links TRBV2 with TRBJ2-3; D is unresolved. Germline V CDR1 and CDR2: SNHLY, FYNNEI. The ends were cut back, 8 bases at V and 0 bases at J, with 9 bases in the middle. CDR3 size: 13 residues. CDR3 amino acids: CASLVPSTDTQYF. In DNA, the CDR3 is TGTGCCAGCTTGGTACCTAGCACAGATACGCAGTATTTT.

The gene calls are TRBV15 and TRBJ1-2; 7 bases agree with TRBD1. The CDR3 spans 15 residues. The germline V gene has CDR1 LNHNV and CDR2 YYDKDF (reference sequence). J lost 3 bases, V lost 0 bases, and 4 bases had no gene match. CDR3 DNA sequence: TGTGCCACCAGCAGAGAGCAGGGGACAGACTATGGCTACACCTTC. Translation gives CATSREQGTDYGYTF.

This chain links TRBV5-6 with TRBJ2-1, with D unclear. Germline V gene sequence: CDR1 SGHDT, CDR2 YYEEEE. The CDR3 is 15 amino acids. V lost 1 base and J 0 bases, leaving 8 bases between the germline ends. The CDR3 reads CASSLFPSSYNEQFF. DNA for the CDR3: TGTGCCAGCAGCTTGTTCCCCAGCTCCTACAATGAGCAGTTCTTC.

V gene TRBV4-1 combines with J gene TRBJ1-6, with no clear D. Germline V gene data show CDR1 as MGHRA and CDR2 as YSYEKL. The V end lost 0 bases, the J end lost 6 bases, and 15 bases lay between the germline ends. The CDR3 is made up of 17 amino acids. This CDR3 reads CASSQEDSEVVNSPLHF. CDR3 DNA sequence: TGCGCCAGCAGCCAAGAAGACTCGGAAGTAGTTAATTCACCCCTCCACTTT.

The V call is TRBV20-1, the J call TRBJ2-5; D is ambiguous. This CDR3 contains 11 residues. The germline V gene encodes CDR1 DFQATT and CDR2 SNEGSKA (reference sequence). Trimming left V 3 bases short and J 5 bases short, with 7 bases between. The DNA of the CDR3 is TGCAGTGCTAGGTTCACGGAGACCCAGTACTTC. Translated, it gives CSARFTETQYF.

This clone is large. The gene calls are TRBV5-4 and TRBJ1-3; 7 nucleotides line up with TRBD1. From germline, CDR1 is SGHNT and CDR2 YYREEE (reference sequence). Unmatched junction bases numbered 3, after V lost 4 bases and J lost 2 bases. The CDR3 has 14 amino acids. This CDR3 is CASSPDRAGNTIYF. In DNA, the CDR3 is TGTGCCAGCAGCCCCGACAGGGCTGGAAACACCATATATTTT.

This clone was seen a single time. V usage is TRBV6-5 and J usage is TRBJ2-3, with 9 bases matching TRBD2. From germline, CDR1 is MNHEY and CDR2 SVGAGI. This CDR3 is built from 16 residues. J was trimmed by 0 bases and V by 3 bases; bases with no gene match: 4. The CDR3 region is CASSYISGGSTDTQYF. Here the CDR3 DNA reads TGTGCCAGCAGTTATATCAGCGGGGGGAGCACAGATACGCAGTATTTT.

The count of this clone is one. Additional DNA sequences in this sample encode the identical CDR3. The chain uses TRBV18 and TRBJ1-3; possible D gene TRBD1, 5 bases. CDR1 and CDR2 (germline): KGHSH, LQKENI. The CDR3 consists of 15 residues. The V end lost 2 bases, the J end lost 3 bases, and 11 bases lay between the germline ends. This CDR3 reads CASSPSWGSGNTIYF. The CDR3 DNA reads TGTGCCAGCTCACCAAGCTGGGGGAGTGGAAACACCATATATTTT.

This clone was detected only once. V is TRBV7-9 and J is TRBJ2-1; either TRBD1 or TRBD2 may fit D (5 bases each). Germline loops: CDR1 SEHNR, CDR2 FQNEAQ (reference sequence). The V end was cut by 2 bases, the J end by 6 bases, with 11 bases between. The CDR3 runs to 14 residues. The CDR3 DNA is TGTGCCAGCAGCTTATTTACTAGGGGCAATGAGCAGTTCTTC. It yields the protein CASSLFTRGNEQFF.

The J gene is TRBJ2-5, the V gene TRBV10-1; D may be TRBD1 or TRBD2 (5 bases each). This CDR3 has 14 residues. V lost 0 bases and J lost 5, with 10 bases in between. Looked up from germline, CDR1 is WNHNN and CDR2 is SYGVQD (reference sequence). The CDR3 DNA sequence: TGCGCCAGCAGTGAGTCGGGGGTTCGGGAGACCCAGTACTTC. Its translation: CASSESGVRETQYF.

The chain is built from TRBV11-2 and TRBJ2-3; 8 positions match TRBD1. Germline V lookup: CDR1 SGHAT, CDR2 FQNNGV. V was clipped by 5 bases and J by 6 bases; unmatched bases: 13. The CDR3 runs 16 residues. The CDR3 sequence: CASSLLSGQGGDTQYF. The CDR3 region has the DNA TGTGCCAGCAGCCTATTGTCAGGACAGGGCGGGGATACGCAGTATTTT.

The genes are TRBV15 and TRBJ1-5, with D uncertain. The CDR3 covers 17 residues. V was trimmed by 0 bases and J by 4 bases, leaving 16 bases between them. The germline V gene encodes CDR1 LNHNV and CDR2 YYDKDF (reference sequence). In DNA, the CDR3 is TGTGCCACCAGCAGAGATCGTCGGCACTTGGGAAATCAGCCCCAGCATTTT. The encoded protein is CATSRDRRHLGNQPQHF.

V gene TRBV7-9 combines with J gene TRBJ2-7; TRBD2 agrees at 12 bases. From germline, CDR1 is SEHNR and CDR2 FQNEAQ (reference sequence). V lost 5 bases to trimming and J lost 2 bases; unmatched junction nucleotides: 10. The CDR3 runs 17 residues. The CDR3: CASSPDGLAGPPYEQYF. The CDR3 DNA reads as TGTGCCAGCAGCCCGGACGGACTAGCGGGACCTCCCTACGAGCAGTACTTC.

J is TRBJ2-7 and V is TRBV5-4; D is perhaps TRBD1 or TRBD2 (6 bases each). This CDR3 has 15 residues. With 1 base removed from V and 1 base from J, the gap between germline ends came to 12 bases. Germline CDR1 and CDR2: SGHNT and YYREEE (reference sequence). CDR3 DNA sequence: TGTGCCAGCAGCTTGTGGGGGGCTTCATCCTACGAGCAGTACTTC. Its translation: CASSLWGASSYEQYF.

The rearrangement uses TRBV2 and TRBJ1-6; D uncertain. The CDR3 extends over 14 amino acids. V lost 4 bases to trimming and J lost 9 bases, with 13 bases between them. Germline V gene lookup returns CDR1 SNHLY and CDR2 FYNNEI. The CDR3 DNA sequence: TGTGCCAGCAGTGTTTCGTTTTATGGTTCACCCCTCCACTTT. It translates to CASSVSFYGSPLHF.

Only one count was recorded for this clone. CDR3 nucleotide sequence: TGTGCCAGCAGCGTCGACAGCTATGGCTACACCTTC. It translates to CASSVDSYGYTF. The genes are TRBV11-1 and TRBJ1-2, with D perhaps matching TRBD1 (5 bases). V was clipped by 5 bases and J by 4 bases, with 8 bases between them. The length of the CDR3 is 12 residues. Germline CDR1 SGHAT, CDR2 FQDESV (reference sequence).

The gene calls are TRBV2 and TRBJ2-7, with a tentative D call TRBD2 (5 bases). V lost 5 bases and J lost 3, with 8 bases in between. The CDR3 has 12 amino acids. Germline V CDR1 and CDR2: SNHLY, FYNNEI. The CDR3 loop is CASSFAGYEQYF. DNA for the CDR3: TGTGCCAGCAGTTTCGCGGGCTACGAGCAGTACTTC.

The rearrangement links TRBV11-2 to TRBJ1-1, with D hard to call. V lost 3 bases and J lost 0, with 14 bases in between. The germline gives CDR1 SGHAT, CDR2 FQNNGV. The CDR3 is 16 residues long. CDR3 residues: CASSLGGRSMNTEAFF. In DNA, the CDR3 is TGTGCCAGCAGCTTGGGCGGACGGAGCATGAACACTGAAGCTTTCTTT.